This TCR beta chain was captured in a study of T cell responses to AZD1222 COVID-19 vaccine. The data were produced by immunoSEQ multiplex PCR, yet TCRdb's version contains in-frame clones alone and is incomplete. In the table there are about 140,000 clones, around 94% of which are singletons. This CDR3 region has 13 residues. V lost 0 bases to trimming and J lost 11 bases, with 14 bases between them. Germline CDR1 is SGHKS and CDR2 is YYEKEE (reference sequence). This sample comprised peripheral blood, obtained 28 days after the second AZD1222 dose. The V gene is TRBV5-5, the J gene TRBJ1-1; perhaps TRBD1 as D (6 bases). The sequence derives from an adult who received the AZD1222 COVID-19 vaccine. The CDR3 here is CASSLAAGVRAFF. The DNA for the CDR3 is TGTGCCAGCAGCTTGGCCGCAGGGGTACGTGCTTTCTTT.